One and the same sample provided the 25 T cell receptor beta chains below, sequenced in a study of Graves' ophthalmopathy and Graves' hyperthyroidism. Using RNA transcripts, the TCR beta CDR3 regions were amplified. RT-PCR with HTBI primers came first, then second-round multiplex PCR. One entry per CDR3 protein, called by TCRdb with MiXCR from the multiplex PCR reads. Found here are almost 400,000 distinct CDR3 sequences, roughly 18% of them singletons; the top ten hold around 1.5%. Sequencing input: peripheral blood. The source is a woman younger than 35 with Graves' ophthalmopathy.

This clonotype came up many times. This chain uses TRBV6-5 with TRBJ1-2; 9 bases line up with TRBD1. Trimming removed 7 bases from V and 4 bases from J; junction bases left unmatched: 7. The CDR3 is 14 amino acids. CDR1 and CDR2 from the germline V gene are MNHEY and SVGAGI. DNA for the CDR3: TGTGCCAGCAAAAAGAGGGGACAGGGCTATGGCTACACCTTC. Its translation is CASKKRGQGYGYTF.

The sample holds many counts of this clonotype. The rearrangement uses TRBV27 and TRBJ2-7; TRBD2 is a possible D gene (7 bases). CDR3 length equals 17 residues. Trimming left V 7 bases short and J 1 base short, with 23 bases between. Looked up from germline, CDR1 is MNHEY and CDR2 is SMNVEV (reference sequence). This CDR3 is CASTPARGRGGSYEQYF. The CDR3 DNA follows: TGTGCCAGCACCCCCGCGAGGGGCAGGGGAGGGTCCTACGAGCAGTACTTC.

This clonotype was detected many times. The chain employs TRBV12-3 or TRBV12-4 and TRBJ1-1; D is possibly TRBD1 (6 bases). V was clipped by 3 bases and J by 4 bases, with 12 bases between them. CDR3 size: 14 residues. The CDR3 loop is CASSLREGGTEAFF. The CDR3 bases are TGTGCCAGCAGTTTGAGGGAGGGGGGCACTGAAGCTTTCTTT.

This clonotype was seen repeatedly, ten times or more. This rearrangement joins TRBV6-5 to TRBJ1-1, with 10 positions matching TRBD1. V lost 2 bases to trimming and J lost 7 bases; unmatched junction nucleotides: 10. The germline V gene encodes CDR1 MNHEY and CDR2 SVGAGI. The CDR3 has 16 residues. CDR3 nucleotide sequence: TGTGCCAGCAGTTACCCAACCGGGACAGGGGCGAATGAAGCTTTCTTT. It encodes CASSYPTGTGANEAFF.

This clonotype was seen repeatedly, ten times or more. The chain recombines TRBV2 with TRBJ2-7, with a possible D match to TRBD1 (5 bases). The V gene lost 6 bases and the J gene lost 3 bases, with 12 bases spanning the gap. This CDR3 contains 13 residues. CDR1 is SNHLY, CDR2 FYNNEI, per germline. The CDR3 nucleotides read TGTGCCAGCAGCAAGGGGCAGGTCTACGAGCAGTACTTC. Protein sequence: CASSKGQVYEQYF.

This clonotype was detected many times. This chain joins TRBV7-6 and TRBJ2-7; 7 bases align to TRBD1. Per germline, CDR1 SGHVS and CDR2 FNYEAQ. J lost 3 bases, V lost 1 base, and 6 bases had no gene match. This CDR3 has 15 residues. The CDR3, as DNA: TGTGCCAGCAGCTTAGGGAACAGGGGTGGCTACGAGCAGTACTTC. Its translation is CASSLGNRGGYEQYF.

This clonotype showed up many times. DNA of the CDR3: TGTGCCAGCAGCCGCGGAGGTATTGGGGAGCTGTTTTTT. The encoded protein is CASSRGGIGELFF. The J gene is TRBJ2-2, the V gene TRBV11-1, with D possibly TRBD2 on 5 matching bases. The germline CDR1 and CDR2 sequences are SGHAT and FQDESV (reference sequence). This CDR3 is built from 13 residues. V lost 5 bases and J 8 bases, leaving 12 bases between the germline ends.

This clonotype was detected many times. The chain is built from TRBV12-3 or TRBV12-4 and TRBJ2-7; D assignment may be TRBD1 or TRBD2 (5 bases each). The V and J ends lost 2 bases and 0 bases respectively, with 11 bases between them. The CDR3 totals 15 residues. Here the CDR3 DNA reads TGTGCCAGCAGTTTATCTGGGGGAACCTCCTACGAGCAGTACTTC. This translates into CASSLSGGTSYEQYF.

The chain recombines TRBV7-3 with TRBJ2-7; D may be TRBD1 (6 bases). Germline CDR1 and CDR2: SGHTA and FQGTGA. V was clipped by 1 base and J by 7 bases, with 11 bases between them. The CDR3 loop spans 13 amino acids. CDR3 loop: CASSLIQGQEQYF. The CDR3 nucleotides are TGTGCCAGCAGCTTAATCCAGGGGCAGGAGCAGTACTTC.

This clonotype has at least ten counts. This rearrangement joins TRBV6-5 to TRBJ2-5, with D perhaps being TRBD1 or TRBD2 (7 bases each). The CDR3 extends over 14 amino acids. V lost 5 bases to trimming and J lost 4 bases, with 14 bases between them. Germline CDR1 MNHEY, CDR2 SVGAGI. CDR3 in DNA: TGTGCCAGCAGTCATGACAGGGAGGGAGAGACCCAGTACTTC. Translation: CASSHDREGETQYF.

There are many counts of this clonotype. The chain combines TRBV6-5 with TRBJ1-1; D not resolved. V lost 0 bases and J 4 bases, leaving 12 bases between the germline ends. This CDR3 region has 15 residues. Germline CDR1 MNHEY, CDR2 SVGAGI. This CDR3 reads CASSYSGSAGTEAFF. CDR3 sequence (DNA): TGTGCCAGCAGTTACTCAGGGTCGGCAGGCACTGAAGCTTTCTTT.

This clonotype has at least ten counts. V usage is TRBV6-5 and J usage is TRBJ1-2; D uncertain. Germline V gives CDR1 MNHEY, CDR2 SVGAGI. The CDR3 runs 13 residues. V was pared by 7 bases and J by 8 bases, with 17 bases between. CDR3 DNA: TGTGCCAGCACGGACGGGTTCGCCCCGGGCTACACCTTC. Translated: CASTDGFAPGYTF.

There are many counts of this clonotype. This chain links TRBV12-3 or TRBV12-4 with TRBJ1-3; perhaps TRBD1 as D (5 bases). Trimming removed 2 bases at V and 0 bases at J, with 20 bases between. There are 19 residues in the CDR3. CDR3 sequence reads: CASSLKKGRTSDSGNTIYF. The DNA of the CDR3 is TGTGCCAGCAGTTTAAAAAAGGGCCGGACATCCGACTCTGGAAACACCATATATTTT.

This clonotype was observed a single time. V is TRBV6-2 or TRBV6-3 and J is TRBJ1-1; the D is unclear. The V and J ends lost 4 bases and 2 bases respectively, with 23 bases between them. CDR1 and CDR2 (germline): MNHEY, SVGEGT. This CDR3 contains 18 residues. CDR3 loop: CASSFPEQRTGGNTEAFF. Here the CDR3 DNA reads TGTGCCAGCAGTTTCCCGGAGCAACGGACGGGCGGAAACACTGAAGCTTTCTTT.

Ten or more counts support this clonotype. The rearrangement uses TRBV7-9 and TRBJ2-7; the match to TRBD1 covers 9 bases. The CDR3 runs to 13 residues. Trimming cost V 6 bases and J 7 bases; bases outside gene matches: 7. The V gene's germline CDR1 is SEHNR and CDR2 FQNEAQ (reference sequence). The CDR3: CASREQGAGEQYF. CDR3 coding DNA: TGTGCCAGCAGAGAACAGGGGGCTGGGGAGCAGTACTTC.

The table lists this clonotype with many counts. The chain is built from TRBV7-9 and TRBJ2-7; no clear D. CDR1 SEHNR and CDR2 FQNEAQ come from the germline V gene (reference sequence). The CDR3 is made up of 11 amino acids. Trimming removed 4 bases from V and 4 bases from J, with 5 bases in between. CDR3: CASSYRYEQYF. The CDR3 bases are TGTGCCAGCAGCTACCGATACGAGCAGTACTTC. Drawing the rest from reference TRBV7-9 and TRBJ2-7, the complete variable domain is DTGVSQNPRHKITKRGQNVTFRCDPISEHNRLYWYRQTLGQGPEFLTYFQNEAQLEKSRLLSDRFSAERPKGSFSTLEIQRTEQGDSAMYLCASSYRYEQYFGPGTRLTVT.

There are many counts of this clonotype. The V gene is TRBV28, the J gene TRBJ2-5; perhaps TRBD1 as D (5 bases). Germline V gene lookup returns CDR1 MDHEN and CDR2 SYDVKM. V lost 5 bases and J 2 bases, leaving 9 bases between the germline ends. This CDR3 is 13 amino acids long. The CDR3 loop reads CASSPTDQETQYF. In DNA, the CDR3 is TGTGCCAGCAGTCCGACAGATCAAGAGACCCAGTACTTC.

This clonotype was seen ten or more times. V gene TRBV7-2 combines with J gene TRBJ2-7; D gene ambiguous. This CDR3 is 13 amino acids long. Germline V gives CDR1 SGHTA, CDR2 FQGNSA. V was cut by 5 bases and J by 3 bases, with 11 bases left in between. The CDR3 here is CASSVAAYYEQYF. The CDR3 bases are TGTGCCAGCAGCGTGGCCGCGTACTACGAGCAGTACTTC.

The table lists this clonotype with many counts. The chain uses TRBV7-2 and TRBJ1-5; tentative D call: TRBD1 (5 bases). Trimming took off 5 bases at V and 4 bases at J, with 15 bases between the two ends. The CDR3 extends over 15 amino acids. The germline V gene encodes CDR1 SGHTA and CDR2 FQGNSA. CDR3 in amino acids: CASSLGRGWNQPQHF. The CDR3 DNA sequence: TGTGCCAGCAGCCTAGGAAGGGGTTGGAATCAGCCCCAGCATTTT.

This clonotype was observed at least ten times. The chain couples TRBV6-2 or TRBV6-3 to TRBJ1-2; weak D call: TRBD1 (6 bases). Germline V gene sequence: CDR1 MNHEY, CDR2 SVGEGT. Trimming took 6 bases from V and 2 from J, leaving 25 bases between them. The CDR3 sequence is 18 residues long. In DNA form, the CDR3 reads TGTGCCAGCAGCCCCGGGACAACAGGCCTAGGGCAAAACTATGGCTACACCTTC. As protein: CASSPGTTGLGQNYGYTF.

This clonotype came up many times. The chain recombines TRBV4-1 with TRBJ2-7; D not resolved. The length of the CDR3 is 19 residues. V lost 0 bases, J lost 7 bases, and 28 bases lay in between. In germline, CDR1 is MGHRA, CDR2 YSYEKL. CDR3 sequence reads: CASSQDSWSVGGWTGEQYF. The CDR3 bases are TGCGCCAGCAGCCAAGACTCTTGGTCTGTGGGCGGATGGACCGGAGAGCAGTACTTC.

This clonotype was observed at least ten times. Since the CDR3 does not end with the conserved phenylalanine or tryptophan, this likely comes from a read error. The chain employs TRBV5-1 and TRBJ1-1, with D possibly TRBD1 on 6 matching bases. The length of the CDR3 is 13 residues. Trimming shortened V by 0 bases and J by 7 bases, and 10 bases separated the two germline ends. Germline loops: CDR1 SGHRS, CDR2 YFSETQ. The CDR3, as DNA: TGCGCCAGCAGCTTGGACGAACAGGGTGAAGCTTTCCTT. Residues: CASSLDEQGEAFL.

The sample holds many counts of this clonotype. V is TRBV6-5 and J is TRBJ1-6; unclear D gene. Per the germline V gene, CDR1 is MNHEY and CDR2 is SVGAGI. Trimming left V 0 bases short and J 5 bases short, with 14 bases between. The CDR3 totals 17 residues. The CDR3 region has the DNA TGTGCCAGCAGTTACTCGAAACTGAGGGATGATAATTCACCCCTCCACTTT. Amino acid sequence: CASSYSKLRDDNSPLHF.

The chain joins TRBV12-3 or TRBV12-4 to TRBJ2-5; 9 positions agree with TRBD1. V was pared by 8 bases and J by 5 bases, with 12 bases of the junction left unmatched. The CDR3 has 15 residues. The CDR3 loop is CASRAGQGQWETQYF. CDR3 nucleotides: TGTGCCAGCCGGGCGGGACAGGGCCAGTGGGAGACCCAGTACTTC.

The chain links TRBV6-1 to TRBJ2-7; D is possibly TRBD1 (6 bases). V was pared by 6 bases and J by 3 bases, with 15 bases between. CDR3 length: 14 residues. Germline V lookup: CDR1 MNHNS, CDR2 SASEGT. As DNA, the CDR3 is TGTGCCAGCAGCCAAATAGGGGGTTTCTACGAGCAGTACTTC. It specifies CASSQIGGFYEQYF.